These 17 T cell receptor beta chains share one sample of origin, sequenced in a study of OX40 agonist ivuxolimab in advanced cancers. Measured with immunoSEQ multiplex PCR; TCRdb has only the in-frame clones, and not every one. The sample consists of more than 45,000 clones, around nine tenths of them appearing once. The material sequenced was CD4+ or CD8+ T cells sorted from blood, taken in a trial of the OX40 agonist ivuxolimab. These receptors all come from an adult with an advanced solid tumor such as melanoma, head and neck, liver or kidney cancer.

The CDR3 loop is CASRKKTDNYEQYF. CDR3 sequence (DNA): TGCGCCAGCAGAAAGAAAACCGACAACTACGAGCAGTACTTC. The chain has TRBV10-1 and TRBJ2-7; no definite D call. V gave up 6 bases and J gave up 3 bases, with 15 bases separating them. There are 14 residues in the CDR3. The germline V gene encodes CDR1 WNHNN and CDR2 SYGVQD (reference sequence).

The chain joins TRBV28 to TRBJ1-2, with 12 bases identical to TRBD1. CDR1 is MDHEN and CDR2 is SYDVKM in the germline V gene. This CDR3 has 17 residues. V was clipped by 4 bases and J by 6 bases; unmatched bases: 12. As DNA, the CDR3 is TGTGCCAGCAGTTCCCCGGGACAGGGGGCCGGACACAATGGCTACACCTTC. Translated: CASSSPGQGAGHNGYTF.

The chain couples TRBV5-1 to TRBJ2-5; tentative D call: TRBD2 (5 bases). The CDR3 length is 15 residues. CDR1 and CDR2 (germline): SGHRS, YFSETQ. Trimming shortened V by 4 bases and J by 5 bases, and 18 bases separated the two germline ends. Here the CDR3 reads CASSGDSTIWETQYF. Written as DNA, the CDR3 is TGCGCCAGCAGCGGTGATTCGACTATTTGGGAGACCCAGTACTTC. Drawing the rest from reference TRBV5-1 and TRBJ2-5, the complete variable domain is KAGVTQTPRYLIKTRGQQVTLSCSPISGHRSVSWYQQTPGQGLQFLFEYFSETQRNKGNFPGRFSGRQFSNSRSEMNVSTLELGDSALYLCASSGDSTIWETQYFGPGTRLLVL.

The chain carries TRBV9 and TRBJ1-1; D not resolved. V gave up 2 bases and J gave up 2 bases, with 7 bases separating them. In germline, CDR1 is SGDLS, CDR2 YYNGEE. The CDR3 is 13 residues long. This CDR3 reads CASSVHGNTEAFF. CDR3 sequence (DNA): TGTGCCAGCAGCGTTCATGGAAACACTGAAGCTTTCTTT. Supplemented by reference TRBV9 and TRBJ1-1, the full variable domain reads DSGVTQTPKHLITATGQRVTLRCSPRSGDLSVYWYQQSLDQGLQFLIQYYNGEERAKGNILERFSAQQFPDLHSELNLSSLELGDSALYFCASSVHGNTEAFFGQGTRLTVV.

The gene calls are TRBV19 and TRBJ2-5, with TRBD2 identical over 7 bases. This CDR3 has 15 residues. Trimming cost V 3 bases and J 6 bases; bases outside gene matches: 10. The germline CDR1 and CDR2 sequences are LNHDA and SQIVND (reference sequence). DNA for the CDR3: TGTGCCAGTAGTATTAATAGCGGGCGTTTTAAGACCCAGTACTTC. It specifies CASSINSGRFKTQYF.

The chain couples TRBV30 to TRBJ2-1; 7 bases are a match to TRBD1. The germline CDR1 and CDR2 sequences are GTSNPN and SVGIG (reference sequence). V gave up 3 bases and J gave up 11 bases; unmatched junction bases: 4. CDR3 length: 11 residues. CDR3 nucleotide sequence: TGTGCCTGGAGCCGACAGGGAAAGCAGTTCTTC. This gives the protein CAWSRQGKQFF.

The CDR3: CASSIRGPGQETQYF. The CDR3 nucleotides are TGTGCCAGCAGCATACGGGGCCCTGGGCAAGAGACCCAGTACTTC. The V call is TRBV6-5, the J call TRBJ2-5, with D perhaps being TRBD1 or TRBD2 (5 bases each). The V and J ends lost 6 bases and 2 bases respectively, with 16 bases between them. Per the germline V gene, CDR1 is MNHEY and CDR2 is SVGAGI. The CDR3 totals 15 residues.

This sequence joins TRBV2 and TRBJ2-6, with 10 bases lining up with TRBD2. The V segment lost 11 bases and the J segment 0 bases; nucleotides outside the gene matches: 7. The CDR3 is 16 residues long. The germline gives CDR1 SNHLY, CDR2 FYNNEI. Written as DNA, the CDR3 is TGTGCCGGAGATAGCGGGGGGCCCTCTGGGGCCAACGTCCTGACTTTC. Its protein product is CAGDSGGPSGANVLTF.

V gene TRBV28 combines with J gene TRBJ1-5; D uncertain. V was shortened by 5 bases and J by 9 bases, with 11 bases between the two germline ends. Germline CDR1 and CDR2: MDHEN and SYDVKM. This CDR3 is built from 12 residues. As DNA, the CDR3 is TGTGCCAGCAGTGTAAAAACGGTGCCCCAGCATTTT. Its protein product is CASSVKTVPQHF.

This clone was detected a few times. The chain's CDR3 is CASSLDRRISYEQYF. The CDR3 nucleotides are TGTGCCAGCAGCCTTGACAGGAGAATCTCCTACGAGCAGTACTTC. The chain has TRBV11-2 and TRBJ2-5, with D perhaps TRBD1 (6 bases). The DNA matches TRBJ2-7 better at its end, which makes the J call doubtful. Germline CDR1 is SGHAT and CDR2 is FQNNGV. The length of the CDR3 is 15 residues.

The chain employs TRBV18 and TRBJ1-4; 12 bases align to TRBD1. The germline V gene encodes CDR1 KGHSH and CDR2 LQKENI. This CDR3 has 14 residues. J was trimmed by 12 bases and V by 3 bases; bases with no gene match: 5. CDR3 coding DNA: TGTGCCAGCTCACCTGGGACAGGGGGCGAGGAACTGTTTTTT. Translated: CASSPGTGGEELFF.

The rearrangement joins TRBV5-1 to TRBJ1-1, with D unresolved. V gave up 5 bases and J gave up 0 bases, with 8 bases separating them. The V gene's germline CDR1 is SGHRS and CDR2 YFSETQ. This CDR3 comprises 13 residues. CDR3 in DNA: TGCGCCAGCAGGGTAGGGTTGAACACTGAAGCTTTCTTT. Translation: CASRVGLNTEAFF.

The genes are TRBV29-1 and TRBJ1-1, with 7 bases fitting TRBD1. Germline values: CDR1 SQVTM, CDR2 ANQGSEA. V dropped 8 bases and J dropped 5; count of bases not matched to a gene: 8. The CDR3 spans 12 residues. DNA for the CDR3: TGCAGCATCCTGCAGGGGGTTACTGAAGCTTTCTTT. Amino acid sequence: CSILQGVTEAFF.

This clone has only a few counts. This same CDR3 is encoded by further DNA sequences in the sample. The V call is TRBV7-2, the J call TRBJ1-1; D may be TRBD1 (5 bases). Germline V lookup: CDR1 SGHTA, CDR2 FQGNSA. V gave up 3 bases and J gave up 1 base, with 9 bases separating them. The CDR3 runs to 14 residues. The CDR3 DNA sequence: TGTGCCAGCAGCTTTGGACACCAGAACACTGAAGCTTTCTTT. Protein sequence: CASSFGHQNTEAFF.

The V and J genes are TRBV6-5 and TRBJ1-3; no reliable D call. Trimming took off 6 bases at V and 1 base at J, with 10 bases between the two ends. In germline, CDR1 is MNHEY, CDR2 SVGAGI. This CDR3 spans 14 amino acids. CDR3 sequence reads: CASSSSSSGNTIYF. The CDR3 nucleotides read TGTGCCAGCAGCTCGAGTTCGTCTGGAAACACCATATATTTT.

The V and J genes are TRBV7-2 and TRBJ1-2; no firm D call. This CDR3 has 12 amino acids. V lost 5 bases and J lost 8, with 12 bases in between. Per the germline V gene, CDR1 is SGHTA and CDR2 is FQGNSA. The CDR3: CASSAVLGGYTF. The DNA for the CDR3 is TGTGCCAGCAGCGCCGTTTTGGGGGGCTACACCTTC.

This chain uses TRBV10-1 with TRBJ2-1; 8 bases agree with TRBD2. This CDR3 spans 16 amino acids. The ends lost 3 bases at V and 4 bases at J; junction bases unmatched: 8. CDR1 WNHNN and CDR2 SYGVQD come from the germline V gene (reference sequence). The CDR3 here is CASSDRRGARYNEQFF. CDR3 DNA: TGCGCCAGCAGTGACCGGCGGGGGGCTCGGTACAATGAGCAGTTCTTC.